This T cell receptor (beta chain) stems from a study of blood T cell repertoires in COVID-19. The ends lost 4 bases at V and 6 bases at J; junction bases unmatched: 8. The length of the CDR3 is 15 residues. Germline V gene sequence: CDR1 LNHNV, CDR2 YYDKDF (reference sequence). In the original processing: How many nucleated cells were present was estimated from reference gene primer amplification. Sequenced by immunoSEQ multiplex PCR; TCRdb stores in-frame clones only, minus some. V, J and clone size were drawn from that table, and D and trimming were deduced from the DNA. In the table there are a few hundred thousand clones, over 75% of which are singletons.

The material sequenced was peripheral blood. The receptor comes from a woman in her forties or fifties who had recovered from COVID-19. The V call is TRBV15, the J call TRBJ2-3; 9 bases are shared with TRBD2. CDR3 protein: CATSTSRGGLDTQYF. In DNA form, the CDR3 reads TGTGCCACCAGCACGTCGCGGGGGGGCCTTGATACGCAGTATTTT.